The present T cell receptor (beta chain) was sequenced within a study of immune reconstitution after stem cell transplant in scleroderma. This clonotype is medium-sized within its sample. One entry per CDR3 protein results from TCRdb running MiXCR on the RT-PCR reads. Found here are about 3,600 distinct CDR3 sequences, 6.3% of them singletons; the top ten hold approximately 15%. This clonotype was obtained from a female donor with systemic sclerosis. Sampling was done before or after autologous hematopoietic stem cell transplantation (not recorded which).

The CDR3 DNA reads TGCGCCAGCAGCTTGCGCGGGGGCTACGAGCAGTACTTC. This sequence encodes CASSLRGGYEQYF. The chain is built from TRBV5-1 and TRBJ2-7; 7 nucleotides match TRBD2. J was trimmed by 3 bases and V by 1 base; bases with no gene match: 1. This CDR3 has 13 amino acids. CDR1 and CDR2 (germline): SGHRS, YFSETQ.